This T cell receptor beta chain was sequenced for a study of T cell repertoires in aging, cancer and after chemotherapy. In the study overall: Patients with chronic lymphocytic leukemia were sampled before and after fludarabine- or bendamustine-based chemotherapy.

TRB rearrangements spanning V, D and J were amplified using mixed TRB-A/B primers. Each CDR3 protein gets one entry after TCRdb re-called the multiplex PCR reads with MiXCR. The table lists about 10,000 distinct CDR3 sequences, under 25% of them singletons. Peripheral blood genomic DNA, not sorted cells or RNA, was the template. Study-wide results and caveats: Healthy donors lost TCR diversity with age mainly through richness, cancer patients through richness and evenness. No conclusions about immunological memory after chemotherapy can be drawn from the repertoire data.

This clonotype was counted only a few times. The antigen remains unidentified. This TCR was recovered from a human donor with a blood cancer. The donor label of this sample is uncertain. The sample comprised blood.

The CDR3 DNA reads as TGTGCCAGCTCACCCGGACAGGGGGCGAACACTGAAGCTTTCTTT. Translation: CASSPGQGANTEAFF. V usage is TRBV18 and J usage is TRBJ1-1; 11 bases align to TRBD1. CDR1 is KGHSH and CDR2 is LQKENI in the germline V gene. V trimming: 3 bases; J trimming: 1 base; junction bases outside the gene matches: 1. CDR3 length equals 15 residues.